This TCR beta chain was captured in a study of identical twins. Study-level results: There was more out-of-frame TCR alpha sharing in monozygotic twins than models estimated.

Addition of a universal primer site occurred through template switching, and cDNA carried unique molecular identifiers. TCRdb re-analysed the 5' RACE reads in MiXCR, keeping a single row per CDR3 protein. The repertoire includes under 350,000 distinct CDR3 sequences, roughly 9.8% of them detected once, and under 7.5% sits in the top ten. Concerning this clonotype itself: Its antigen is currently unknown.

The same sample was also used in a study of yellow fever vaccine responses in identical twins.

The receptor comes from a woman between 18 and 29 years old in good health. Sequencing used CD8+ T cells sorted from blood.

The CDR3 sequence: CASSLEWGTGYEQYF. The DNA for the CDR3 is TGTGCCAGCAGCTTGGAGTGGGGGACGGGCTACGAGCAGTACTTC. The rearrangement links TRBV7-2 to TRBJ2-7; TRBD1 or TRBD2 may be the D gene (5 bases each). The germline CDR1 and CDR2 sequences are SGHTA and FQGNSA. The CDR3 extends over 15 amino acids. The V end lost 3 bases, the J end lost 3 bases, and 15 bases lay between the germline ends.